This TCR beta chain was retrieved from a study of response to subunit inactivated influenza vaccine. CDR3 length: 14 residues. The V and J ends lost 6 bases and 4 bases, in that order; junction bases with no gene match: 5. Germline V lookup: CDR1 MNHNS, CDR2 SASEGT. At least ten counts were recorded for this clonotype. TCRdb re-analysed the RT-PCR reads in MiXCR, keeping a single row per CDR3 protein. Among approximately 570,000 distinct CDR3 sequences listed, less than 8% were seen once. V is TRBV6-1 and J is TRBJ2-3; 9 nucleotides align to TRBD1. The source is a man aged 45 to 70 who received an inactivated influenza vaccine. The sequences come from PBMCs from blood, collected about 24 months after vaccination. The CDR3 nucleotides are TGTGCCAGCAGATTGACAGGGGGAGCAGATACGCAGTATTTT. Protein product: CASRLTGGADTQYF.